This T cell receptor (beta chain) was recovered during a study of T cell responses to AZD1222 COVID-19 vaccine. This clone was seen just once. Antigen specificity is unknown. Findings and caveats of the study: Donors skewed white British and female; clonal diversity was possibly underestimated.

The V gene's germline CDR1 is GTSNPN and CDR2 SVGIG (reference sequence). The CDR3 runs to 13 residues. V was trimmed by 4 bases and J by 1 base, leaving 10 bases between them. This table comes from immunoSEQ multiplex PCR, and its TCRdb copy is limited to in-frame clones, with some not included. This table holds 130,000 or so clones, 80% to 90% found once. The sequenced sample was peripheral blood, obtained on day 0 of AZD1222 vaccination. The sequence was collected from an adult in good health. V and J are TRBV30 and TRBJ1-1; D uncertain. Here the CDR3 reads CAWKRVSNTEAFF. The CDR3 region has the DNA TGTGCCTGGAAAAGGGTCTCGAACACTGAAGCTTTCTTT.